This T cell receptor beta chain was profiled in a study of cytomegalovirus exposure and HLA in healthy donors. At collection, donors were nominally healthy, but unrecorded immune exposures were probable. This clone has only one observation. Its antigen is as yet unknown. The PCR ran on 60 Vbeta and 13 Jbeta primers. This table comes from immunoSEQ multiplex PCR, and its TCRdb copy is limited to in-frame clones, with some not included. The sample includes some 120,000 clones, roughly 70% seen only once; the top ten take around 9%. Findings of the study overall: Later, an analysis found that common viral pathogens appeared to be linked with several of the most significant clusters.

The sequencing sample was made of PBMCs. The clonotype comes from a man aged 25 to 40 in good health and CMV-seropositive.

The CDR3 spells CASSRGLRGGYNEQFF. CDR3 coding DNA: TGTGCCAGCAGTAGGGGTTTGCGGGGGGGCTACAATGAGCAGTTCTTC. The gene calls are TRBV27 and TRBJ2-1, with TRBD2 matching over 9 bases. Germline trimming cut 5 bases from V and 3 bases from J; bases unmatched to any gene: 8. Germline values: CDR1 MNHEY, CDR2 SMNVEV (reference sequence). This CDR3 region has 16 residues.